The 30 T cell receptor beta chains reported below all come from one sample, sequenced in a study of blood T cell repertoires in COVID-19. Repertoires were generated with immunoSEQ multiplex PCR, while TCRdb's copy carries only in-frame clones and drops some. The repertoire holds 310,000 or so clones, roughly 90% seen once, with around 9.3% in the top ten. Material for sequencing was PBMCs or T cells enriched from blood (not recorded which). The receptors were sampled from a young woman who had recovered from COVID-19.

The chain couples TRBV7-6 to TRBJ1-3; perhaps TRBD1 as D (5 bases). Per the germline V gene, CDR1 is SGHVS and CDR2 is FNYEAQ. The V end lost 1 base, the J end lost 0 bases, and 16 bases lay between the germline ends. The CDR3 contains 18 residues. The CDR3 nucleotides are TGTGCCAGCAGCTTAGTGGCGGGGCAGGCCTCCTCTGGAAACACCATATATTTT. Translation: CASSLVAGQASSGNTIYF. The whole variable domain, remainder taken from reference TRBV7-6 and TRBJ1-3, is GAGVSQSPRYKVTKRGQDVALRCDPISGHVSLYWYRQALGQGPEFLTYFNYEAQQDKSGLPNDRFSAERPEGSISTLTIQRTEQRDSAMYRCASSLVAGQASSGNTIYFGEGSWLTVV.

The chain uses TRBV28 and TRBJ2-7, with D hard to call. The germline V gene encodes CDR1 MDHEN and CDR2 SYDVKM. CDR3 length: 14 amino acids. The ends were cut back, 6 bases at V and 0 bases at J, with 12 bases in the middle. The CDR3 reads CASSPGRTSYEQYF. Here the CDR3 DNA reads TGTGCCAGCAGCCCCGGTCGTACCTCCTACGAGCAGTACTTC.

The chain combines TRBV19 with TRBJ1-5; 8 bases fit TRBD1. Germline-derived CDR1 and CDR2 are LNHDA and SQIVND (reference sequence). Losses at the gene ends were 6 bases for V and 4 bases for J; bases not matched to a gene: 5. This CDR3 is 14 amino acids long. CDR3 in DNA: TGTGCCAGTAGCGTCAGGGGGCGGAATCAGCCCCAGCATTTT. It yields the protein CASSVRGRNQPQHF.

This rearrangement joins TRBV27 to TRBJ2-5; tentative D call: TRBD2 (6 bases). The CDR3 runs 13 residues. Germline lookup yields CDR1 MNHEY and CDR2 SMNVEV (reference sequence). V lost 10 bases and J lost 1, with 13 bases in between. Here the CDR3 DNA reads TGTGCCATTTTTCCCGGGGGCCAAGAGACCCAGTACTTC. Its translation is CAIFPGGQETQYF.

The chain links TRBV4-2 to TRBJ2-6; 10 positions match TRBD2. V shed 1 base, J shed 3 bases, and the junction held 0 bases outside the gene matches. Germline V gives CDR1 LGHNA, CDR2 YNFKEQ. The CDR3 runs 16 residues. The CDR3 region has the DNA TGTGCCAGCAGCCAAGCTAGCGGGAGTGGGGCCAACGTCCTGACTTTC. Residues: CASSQASGSGANVLTF.

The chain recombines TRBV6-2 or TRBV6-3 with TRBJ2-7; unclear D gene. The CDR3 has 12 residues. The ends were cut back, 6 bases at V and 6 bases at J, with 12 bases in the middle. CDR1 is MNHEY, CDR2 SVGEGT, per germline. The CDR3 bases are TGTGCCAGCAGCCGCGAGTCCCCCGAGCAGTACTTC. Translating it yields CASSRESPEQYF.

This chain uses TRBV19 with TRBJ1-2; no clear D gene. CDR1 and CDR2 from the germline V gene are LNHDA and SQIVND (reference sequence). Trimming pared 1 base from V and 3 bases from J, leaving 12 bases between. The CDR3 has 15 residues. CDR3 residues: CASSIGRQWDYGYTF. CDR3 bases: TGTGCCAGTAGTATAGGGCGGCAATGGGACTATGGCTACACCTTC.

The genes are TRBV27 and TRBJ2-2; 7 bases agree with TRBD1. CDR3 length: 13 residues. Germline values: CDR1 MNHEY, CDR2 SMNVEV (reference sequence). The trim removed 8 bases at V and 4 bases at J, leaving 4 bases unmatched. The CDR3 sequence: CASRDRTTGELFF. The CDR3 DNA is TGTGCCAGCCGGGACAGAACCACCGGGGAGCTGTTTTTT.

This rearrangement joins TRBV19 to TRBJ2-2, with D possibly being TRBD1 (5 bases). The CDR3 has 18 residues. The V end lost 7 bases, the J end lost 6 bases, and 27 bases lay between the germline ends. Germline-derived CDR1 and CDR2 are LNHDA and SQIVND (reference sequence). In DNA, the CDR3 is TGTGCCAGTAAGGATTCAGGGTCCGGCGTCTTCCGTTCCGGGGAGCTGTTTTTT. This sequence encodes CASKDSGSGVFRSGELFF.

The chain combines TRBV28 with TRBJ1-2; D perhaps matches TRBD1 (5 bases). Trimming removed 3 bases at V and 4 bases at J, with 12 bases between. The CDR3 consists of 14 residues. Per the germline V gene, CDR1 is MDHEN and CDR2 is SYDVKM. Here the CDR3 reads CASSFARQSYGYTF. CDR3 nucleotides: TGTGCCAGCAGTTTTGCACGACAGTCCTATGGCTACACCTTC.

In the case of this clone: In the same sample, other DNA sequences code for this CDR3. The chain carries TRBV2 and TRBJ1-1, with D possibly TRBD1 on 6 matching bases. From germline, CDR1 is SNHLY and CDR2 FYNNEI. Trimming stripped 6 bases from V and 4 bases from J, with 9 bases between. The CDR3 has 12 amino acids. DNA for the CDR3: TGTGCCAGCAGCCTACAGGGCACTGAAGCTTTCTTT. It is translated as CASSLQGTEAFF.

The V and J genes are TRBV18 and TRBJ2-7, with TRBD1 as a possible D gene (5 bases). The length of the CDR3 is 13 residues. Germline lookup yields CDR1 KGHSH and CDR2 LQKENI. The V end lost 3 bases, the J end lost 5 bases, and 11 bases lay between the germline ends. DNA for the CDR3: TGTGCCAGCTCACCGCAGGGTCTCCACGAGCAGTACTTC. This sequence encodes CASSPQGLHEQYF.

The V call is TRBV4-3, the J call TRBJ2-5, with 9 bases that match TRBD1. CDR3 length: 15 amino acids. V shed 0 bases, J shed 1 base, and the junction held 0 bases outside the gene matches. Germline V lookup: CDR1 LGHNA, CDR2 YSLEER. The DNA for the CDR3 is TGCGCCAGCAGCCAAGAGACAGGGGGCCAAGAGACCCAGTACTTC. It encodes CASSQETGGQETQYF.

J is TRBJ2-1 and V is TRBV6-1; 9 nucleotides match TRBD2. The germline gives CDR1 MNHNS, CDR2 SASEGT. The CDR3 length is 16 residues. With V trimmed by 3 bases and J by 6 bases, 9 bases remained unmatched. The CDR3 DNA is TGTGCCAGCAGTGAGATAAAGGCGGGGGGGCTCAATGAGCAGTTCTTC. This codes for CASSEIKAGGLNEQFF.

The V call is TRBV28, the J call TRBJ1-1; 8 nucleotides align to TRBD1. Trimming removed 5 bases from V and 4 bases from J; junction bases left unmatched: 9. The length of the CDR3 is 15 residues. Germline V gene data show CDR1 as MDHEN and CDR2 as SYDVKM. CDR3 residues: CASSPGQGGRTEAFF. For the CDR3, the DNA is TGTGCCAGCAGTCCTGGACAGGGAGGTCGCACTGAAGCTTTCTTT.

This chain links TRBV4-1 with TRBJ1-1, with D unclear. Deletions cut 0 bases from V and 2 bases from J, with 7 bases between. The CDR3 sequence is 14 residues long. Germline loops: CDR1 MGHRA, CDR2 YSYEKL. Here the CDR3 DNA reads TGCGCCAGCAGCCAAGATATTTTAAACACTGAAGCTTTCTTT. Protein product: CASSQDILNTEAFF.

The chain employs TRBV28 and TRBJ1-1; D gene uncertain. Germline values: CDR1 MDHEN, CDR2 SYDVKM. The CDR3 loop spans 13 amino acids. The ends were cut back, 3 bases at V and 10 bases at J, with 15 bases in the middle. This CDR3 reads CASSLGDFFGAFF. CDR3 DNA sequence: TGTGCCAGCAGTTTGGGAGATTTCTTCGGAGCTTTCTTT.

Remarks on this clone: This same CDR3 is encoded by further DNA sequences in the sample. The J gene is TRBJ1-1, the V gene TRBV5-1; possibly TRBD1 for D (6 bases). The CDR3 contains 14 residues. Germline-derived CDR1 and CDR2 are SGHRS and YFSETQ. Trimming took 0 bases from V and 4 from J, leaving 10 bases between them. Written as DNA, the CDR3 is TGCGCCAGCAGCTTGGACAGGGTTGGCACTGAAGCTTTCTTT. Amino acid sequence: CASSLDRVGTEAFF.

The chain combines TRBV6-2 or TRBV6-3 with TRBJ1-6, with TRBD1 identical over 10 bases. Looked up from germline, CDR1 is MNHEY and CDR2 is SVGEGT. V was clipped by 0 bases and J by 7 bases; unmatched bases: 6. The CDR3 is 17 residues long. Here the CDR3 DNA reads TGTGCCAGCAGTTACTCGGGACAGGGGTTCGAAAATTCACCCCTCCACTTT. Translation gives CASSYSGQGFENSPLHF.

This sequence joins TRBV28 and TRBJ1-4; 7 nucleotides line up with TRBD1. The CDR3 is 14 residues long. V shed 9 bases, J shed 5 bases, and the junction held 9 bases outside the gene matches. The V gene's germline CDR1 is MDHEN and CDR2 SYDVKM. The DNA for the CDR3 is TGTGCCAGTTCCTCGGGCAGGGGGAATGAAAAACTGTTTTTT. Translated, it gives CASSSGRGNEKLFF.

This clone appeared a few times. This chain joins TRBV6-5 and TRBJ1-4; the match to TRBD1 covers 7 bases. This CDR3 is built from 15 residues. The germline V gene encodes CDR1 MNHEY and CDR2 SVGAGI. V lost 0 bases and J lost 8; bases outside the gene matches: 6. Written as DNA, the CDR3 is TGTGCCAGCAGTTACTCGGCACAGGGGACAGAAAAACTGTTTTTT. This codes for CASSYSAQGTEKLFF.

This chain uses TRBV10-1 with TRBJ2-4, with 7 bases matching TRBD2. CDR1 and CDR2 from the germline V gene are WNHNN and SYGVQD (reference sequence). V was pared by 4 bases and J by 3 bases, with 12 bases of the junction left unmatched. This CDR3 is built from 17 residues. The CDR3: CASSVQPCGGDKNIQYF. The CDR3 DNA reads TGCGCCAGCAGTGTACAGCCCTGCGGGGGTGACAAAAACATTCAGTACTTC.

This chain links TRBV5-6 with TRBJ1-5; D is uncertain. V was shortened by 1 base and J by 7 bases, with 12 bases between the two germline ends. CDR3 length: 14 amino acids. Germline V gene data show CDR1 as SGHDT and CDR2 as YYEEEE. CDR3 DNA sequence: TGTGCCAGCAGCTTGTACGAGGCTTCCCAGCCCCAGCATTTT. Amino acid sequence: CASSLYEASQPQHF.

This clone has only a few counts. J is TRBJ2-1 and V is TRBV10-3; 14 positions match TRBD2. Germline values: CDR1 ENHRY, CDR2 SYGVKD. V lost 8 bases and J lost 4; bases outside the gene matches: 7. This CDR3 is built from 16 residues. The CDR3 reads CAISGLAGGRYNEQFF. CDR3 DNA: TGTGCCATCTCCGGACTAGCGGGAGGTAGATACAATGAGCAGTTCTTC.

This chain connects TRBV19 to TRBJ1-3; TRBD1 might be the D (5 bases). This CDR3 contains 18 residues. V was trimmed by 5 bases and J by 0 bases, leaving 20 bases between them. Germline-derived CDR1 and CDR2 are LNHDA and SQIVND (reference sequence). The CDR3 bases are TGTGCCAGTAGTCTCCAAATCCCTTCGGGGGGCTCTGGAAACACCATATATTTT. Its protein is CASSLQIPSGGSGNTIYF.

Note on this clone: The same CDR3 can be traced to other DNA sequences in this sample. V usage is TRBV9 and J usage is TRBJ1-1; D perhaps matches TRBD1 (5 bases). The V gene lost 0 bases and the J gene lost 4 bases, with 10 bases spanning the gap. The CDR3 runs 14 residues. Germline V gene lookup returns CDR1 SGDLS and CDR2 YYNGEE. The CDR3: CASSVGGPGTEAFF. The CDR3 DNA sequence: TGTGCCAGCAGCGTAGGGGGCCCAGGCACTGAAGCTTTCTTT.

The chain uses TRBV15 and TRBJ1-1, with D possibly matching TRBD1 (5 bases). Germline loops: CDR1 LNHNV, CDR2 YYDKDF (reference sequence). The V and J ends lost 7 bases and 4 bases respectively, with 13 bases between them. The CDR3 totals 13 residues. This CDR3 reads CATTFQGFTEAFF. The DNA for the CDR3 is TGTGCCACCACCTTCCAGGGTTTCACTGAAGCTTTCTTT.

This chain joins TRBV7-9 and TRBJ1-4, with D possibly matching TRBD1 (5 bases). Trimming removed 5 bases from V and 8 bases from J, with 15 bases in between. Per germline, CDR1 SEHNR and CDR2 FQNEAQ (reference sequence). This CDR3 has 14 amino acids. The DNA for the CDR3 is TGTGCCAGCAGCGAGGAGCGGGGCCGAGAAAAACTGTTTTTT. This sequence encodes CASSEERGREKLFF.

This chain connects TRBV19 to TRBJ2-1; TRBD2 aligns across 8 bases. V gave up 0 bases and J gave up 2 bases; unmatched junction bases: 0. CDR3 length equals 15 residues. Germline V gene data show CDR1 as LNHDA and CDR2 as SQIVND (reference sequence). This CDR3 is CASSIDGGAYNEQFF. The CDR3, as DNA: TGTGCCAGTAGTATAGACGGGGGGGCCTACAATGAGCAGTTCTTC.

CDR3 sequence: CASRSRGRGSEQYF. As DNA, the CDR3 is TGTGCCAGCAGATCGAGGGGGCGAGGCTCCGAGCAGTACTTC. This rearrangement joins TRBV27 to TRBJ2-7, with TRBD1 matching 7 bases. This CDR3 is built from 14 residues. In germline, CDR1 is MNHEY, CDR2 SMNVEV (reference sequence). Trimming cost V 6 bases and J 6 bases; bases outside gene matches: 11.